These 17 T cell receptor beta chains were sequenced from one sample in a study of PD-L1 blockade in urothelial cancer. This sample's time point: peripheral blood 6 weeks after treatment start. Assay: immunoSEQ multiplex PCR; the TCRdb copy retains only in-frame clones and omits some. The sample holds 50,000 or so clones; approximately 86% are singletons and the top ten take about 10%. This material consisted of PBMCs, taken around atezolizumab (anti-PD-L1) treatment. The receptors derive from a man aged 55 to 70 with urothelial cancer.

CDR3 region: CASSAYRDNYGYTF. The CDR3 nucleotides read TGTGCCAGCAGCGCCTACAGAGATAACTATGGCTACACCTTC. The chain combines TRBV9 with TRBJ1-2, with unresolved D. Germline V gene data show CDR1 as SGDLS and CDR2 as YYNGEE. V lost 3 bases and J lost 1, with 10 bases in between. The CDR3 extends over 14 amino acids.

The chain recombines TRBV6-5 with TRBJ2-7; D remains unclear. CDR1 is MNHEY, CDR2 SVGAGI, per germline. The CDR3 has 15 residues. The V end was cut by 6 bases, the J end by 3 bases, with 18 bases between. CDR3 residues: CASRLILKPDYEQYF. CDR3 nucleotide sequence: TGTGCCAGCAGACTAATTCTAAAACCGGACTACGAGCAGTACTTC.

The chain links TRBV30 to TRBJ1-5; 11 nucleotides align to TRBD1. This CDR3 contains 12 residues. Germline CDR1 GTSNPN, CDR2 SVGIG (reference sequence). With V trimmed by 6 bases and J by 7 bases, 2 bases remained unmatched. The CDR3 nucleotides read TGTGCCTGCGGACAGGGGGCGCAGCCCCAGCATTTT. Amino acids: CACGQGAQPQHF.

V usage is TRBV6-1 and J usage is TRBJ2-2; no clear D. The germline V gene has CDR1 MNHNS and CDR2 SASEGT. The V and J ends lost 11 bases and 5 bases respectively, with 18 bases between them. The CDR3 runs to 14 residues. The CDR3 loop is CAGRGRQFTGELFF. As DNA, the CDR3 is TGTGCCGGCCGTGGCAGGCAGTTTACCGGGGAGCTGTTTTTT.

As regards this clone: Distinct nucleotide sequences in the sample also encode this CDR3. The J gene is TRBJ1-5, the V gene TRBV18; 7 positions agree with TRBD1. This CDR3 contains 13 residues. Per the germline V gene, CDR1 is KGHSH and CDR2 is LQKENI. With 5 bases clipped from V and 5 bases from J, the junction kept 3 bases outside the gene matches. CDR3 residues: CASSSDRDQPQHF. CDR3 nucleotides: TGTGCCAGCTCATCCGACAGGGATCAGCCCCAGCATTTT.

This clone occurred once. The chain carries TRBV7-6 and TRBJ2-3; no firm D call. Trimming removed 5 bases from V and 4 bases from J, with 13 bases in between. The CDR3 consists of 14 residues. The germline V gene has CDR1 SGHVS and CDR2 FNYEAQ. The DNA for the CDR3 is TGTGCCAGCAGCCGTTCGGGTCTGGCAGATACGCAGTATTTT. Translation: CASSRSGLADTQYF.

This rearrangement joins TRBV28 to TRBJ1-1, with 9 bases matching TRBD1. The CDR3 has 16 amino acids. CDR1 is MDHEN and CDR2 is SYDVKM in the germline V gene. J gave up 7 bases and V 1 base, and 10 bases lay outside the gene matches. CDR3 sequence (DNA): TGTGCCAGCAGTTTATTCGGGACAGGGTACTTGGGTGAAGCTTTCTTT. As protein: CASSLFGTGYLGEAFF.

The CDR3 DNA sequence: TGCGCCAGCAGCCAAGAAGGACAGGGTTGGCAGCCCCAGCATTTT. It translates to CASSQEGQGWQPQHF. The V call is TRBV4-1, the J call TRBJ1-5; 8 nucleotides line up with TRBD1. Germline CDR1 is MGHRA and CDR2 is YSYEKL. This CDR3 spans 15 amino acids. Trimming cost V 0 bases and J 7 bases; bases outside gene matches: 5.

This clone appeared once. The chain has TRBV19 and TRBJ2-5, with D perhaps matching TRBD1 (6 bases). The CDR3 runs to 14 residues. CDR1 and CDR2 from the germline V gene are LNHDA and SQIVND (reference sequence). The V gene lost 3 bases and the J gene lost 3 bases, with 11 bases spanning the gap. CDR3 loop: CASSIGQGKETQYF. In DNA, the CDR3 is TGTGCCAGTAGTATCGGGCAGGGGAAAGAGACCCAGTACTTC.

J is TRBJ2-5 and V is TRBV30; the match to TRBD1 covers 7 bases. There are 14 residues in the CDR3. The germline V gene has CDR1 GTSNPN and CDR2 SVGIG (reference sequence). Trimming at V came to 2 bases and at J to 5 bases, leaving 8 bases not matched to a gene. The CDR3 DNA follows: TGTGCCTGGAGTAAGACAGGGCCCCGGGAGACCCAGTACTTC. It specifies CAWSKTGPRETQYF.

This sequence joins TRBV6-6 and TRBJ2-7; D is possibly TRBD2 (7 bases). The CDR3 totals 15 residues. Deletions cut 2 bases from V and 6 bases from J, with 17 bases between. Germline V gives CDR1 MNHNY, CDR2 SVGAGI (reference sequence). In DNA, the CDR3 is TGTGCCAGCAGTTACGAGGGGGGGCTCCTCCTCGAGCAGTACTTC. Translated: CASSYEGGLLLEQYF.

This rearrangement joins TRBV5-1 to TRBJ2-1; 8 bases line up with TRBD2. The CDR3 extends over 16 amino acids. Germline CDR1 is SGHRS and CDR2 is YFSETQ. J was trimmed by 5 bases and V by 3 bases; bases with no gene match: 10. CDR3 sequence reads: CASSSGVVAGHNEQFF. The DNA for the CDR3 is TGCGCCAGCAGCTCCGGGGTGGTAGCGGGGCACAATGAGCAGTTCTTC.

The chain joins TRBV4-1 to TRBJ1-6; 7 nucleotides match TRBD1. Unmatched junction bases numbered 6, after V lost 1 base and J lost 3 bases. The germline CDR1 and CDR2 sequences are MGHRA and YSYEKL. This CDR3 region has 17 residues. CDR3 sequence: CASSQVRRDSYNSPLHF. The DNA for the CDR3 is TGCGCCAGCAGCCAAGTCAGGAGGGACAGCTATAATTCACCCCTCCACTTT.

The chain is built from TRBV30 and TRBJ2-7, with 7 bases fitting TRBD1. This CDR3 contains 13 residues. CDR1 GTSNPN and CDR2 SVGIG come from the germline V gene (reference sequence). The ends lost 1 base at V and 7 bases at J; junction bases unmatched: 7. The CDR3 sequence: CAWSDGQVPEQYF. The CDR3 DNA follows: TGTGCCTGGAGTGACGGACAGGTTCCTGAGCAGTACTTC.

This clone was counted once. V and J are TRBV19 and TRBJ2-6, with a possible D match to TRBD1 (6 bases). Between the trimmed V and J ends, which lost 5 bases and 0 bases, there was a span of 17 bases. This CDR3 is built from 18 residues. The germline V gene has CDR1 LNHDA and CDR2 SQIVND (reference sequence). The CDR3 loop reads CASSPGLGQGSGANVLTF. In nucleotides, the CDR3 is TGTGCCAGTAGTCCAGGCTTGGGACAAGGCTCTGGGGCCAACGTCCTGACTTTC. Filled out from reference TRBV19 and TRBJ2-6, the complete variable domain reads DGGITQSPKYLFRKEGQNVTLSCEQNLNHDAMYWYRQDPGQGLRLIYYSQIVNDFQKGDIAEGYSVSREKKESFPLTVTSAQKNPTAFYLCASSPGLGQGSGANVLTFGAGSRLTVL.

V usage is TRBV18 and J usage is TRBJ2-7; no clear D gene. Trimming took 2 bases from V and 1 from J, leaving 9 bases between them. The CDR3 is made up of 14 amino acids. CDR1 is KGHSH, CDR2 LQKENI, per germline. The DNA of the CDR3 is TGTGCCAGCTCACCATCACAGATGTCCTACGAGCAGTACTTC. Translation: CASSPSQMSYEQYF.

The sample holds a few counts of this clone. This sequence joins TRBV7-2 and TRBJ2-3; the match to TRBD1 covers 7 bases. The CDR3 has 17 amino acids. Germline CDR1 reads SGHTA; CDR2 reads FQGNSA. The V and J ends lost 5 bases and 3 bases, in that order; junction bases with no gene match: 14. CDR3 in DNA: TGTGCCAGCAGCCCCGGATCTGACAGGGTTCGTACAGATACGCAGTATTTT. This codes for CASSPGSDRVRTDTQYF.